This T cell receptor (beta chain) came from a study of T-cell reconstitution after alpha-beta-depleted transplantation in children. CDR3 length equals 15 residues. V lost 2 bases and J lost 6, with 14 bases in between. Per the germline V gene, CDR1 is MNHEY and CDR2 is SVGAGI. As concerns this clonotype: What it binds is not known.

Unique molecular identifiers were used to barcode this TCRbeta library. TCRdb recomputed calls from the PCR reads with MiXCR, one row per CDR3 protein. The sample consists of approximately 630,000 distinct CDR3 sequences, around 13% of them appearing once. Points from the study as a whole: Hyperexpanded clones declined; after one year, newly produced T cells mostly supplied diversity. In some patients, recipient T cells and intrathymic progenitors surviving conditioning explained high day-60 diversity.

The specimen was PBMCs, collected before TCRalphabeta/CD19-depleted stem cell transplant. The clonotype was recovered from a girl aged 2-10 years with congenital amegakaryocytic thrombocytopenia, due to receive a stem cell transplant. V and J are TRBV6-5 and TRBJ2-1; D perhaps matches TRBD1 (7 bases). CDR3 protein: CASSYVEGARNEQFF. The CDR3 region has the DNA TGTGCCAGCAGTTACGTGGAGGGGGCGCGCAATGAGCAGTTCTTC.